The 6 T cell receptor beta chains below were found in one sample sequenced in a study of control samples from healthy donors and cancer patients. The protocol was immunoSEQ multiplex PCR, while the TCRdb copy is restricted to in-frame clones and leaves out a portion. This table holds fewer than 500,000 clones, about nine tenths found once. Specimen: PBMCs. The receptors here all came from a man aged 35 to 55 with head and neck cancer.

The chain carries TRBV5-4 and TRBJ1-2; D is unresolved. Trimming cost V 2 bases and J 8 bases, with 10 bases left between them. The germline V gene encodes CDR1 SGHNT and CDR2 YYREEE (reference sequence). This CDR3 is built from 12 residues. This CDR3 reads CASSLWGGGYTF. DNA of the CDR3: TGTGCCAGCAGCTTATGGGGAGGCGGCTACACCTTC.

In this sample, this clone turned up a few times. The chain employs TRBV7-2 and TRBJ2-2, with D possibly being TRBD2 (7 bases). The ends were cut back, 4 bases at V and 1 base at J, with 16 bases in the middle. The length of the CDR3 is 17 residues. Germline V gene sequence: CDR1 SGHTA, CDR2 FQGNSA. The CDR3 DNA reads TGTGCCAGCAGCTGGAGGGGGGGAAAATGGAACACCGGGGAGCTGTTTTTT. Translation gives CASSWRGGKWNTGELFF.

J is TRBJ2-2 and V is TRBV28, with 13 positions matching TRBD2. This CDR3 contains 16 residues. CDR1 and CDR2 from the germline V gene are MDHEN and SYDVKM. The V and J ends lost 7 bases and 6 bases, in that order; junction bases with no gene match: 8. The CDR3: CASNEKGLAGSGELFF. CDR3 nucleotide sequence: TGTGCCAGCAACGAGAAGGGACTAGCGGGATCCGGGGAGCTGTTTTTT.

This chain uses TRBV28 with TRBJ2-7; no definite D call. The CDR3 covers 13 residues. Germline V gives CDR1 MDHEN, CDR2 SYDVKM. Trimming stripped 3 bases from V and 2 bases from J, with 8 bases between. The CDR3 coding sequence is TGTGCCAGCAGTTTGACGCCGACCTACGAGCAGTACTTC. Protein: CASSLTPTYEQYF.

CDR3 residues: CASSLPGHLNTEAFF. The CDR3, as DNA: TGTGCCAGCAGCTTGCCGGGGCACCTGAACACTGAAGCTTTCTTT. J is TRBJ1-1 and V is TRBV5-4; TRBD1 might be the D (5 bases). The CDR3 spans 15 residues. Trimming took 1 base from V and 0 from J, leaving 10 bases between them. Germline V gives CDR1 SGHNT, CDR2 YYREEE (reference sequence).

The CDR3 nucleotides are TGTGCCAGCAGTTACTCTGGAACAGGGAAGAATTCACCCCTCCACTTT. It encodes CASSYSGTGKNSPLHF. The J gene is TRBJ1-6, the V gene TRBV6-2 or TRBV6-3; D possibly corresponds to TRBD1 (6 bases). This CDR3 region has 16 residues. Trimming pared 0 bases from V and 7 bases from J, leaving 13 bases between. The germline V gene has CDR1 MNHEY and CDR2 SVGEGT.